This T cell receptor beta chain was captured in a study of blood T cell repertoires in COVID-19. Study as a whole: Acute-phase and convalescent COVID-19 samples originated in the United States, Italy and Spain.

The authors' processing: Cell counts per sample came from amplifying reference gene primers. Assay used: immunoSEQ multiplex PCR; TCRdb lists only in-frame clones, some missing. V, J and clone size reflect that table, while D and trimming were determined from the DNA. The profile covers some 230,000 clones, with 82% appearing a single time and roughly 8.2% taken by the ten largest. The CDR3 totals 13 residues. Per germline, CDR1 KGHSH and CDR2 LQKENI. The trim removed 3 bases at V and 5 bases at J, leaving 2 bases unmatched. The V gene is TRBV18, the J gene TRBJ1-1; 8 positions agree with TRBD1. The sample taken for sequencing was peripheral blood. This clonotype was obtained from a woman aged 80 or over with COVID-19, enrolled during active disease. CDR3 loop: CASSPDRVTEAFF. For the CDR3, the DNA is TGTGCCAGCTCACCGGACAGGGTGACTGAAGCTTTCTTT.